This T cell receptor beta chain was profiled in a study of blood T cell repertoires in COVID-19. The wider study: Specimens from acute and convalescent COVID-19 originated in the United States, Italy and Spain. The analysed material was cDNA or gDNA that came from T cells, B-cell-depleted T cells, or PBMCs.

Methods used by the authors: For nucleated cells, counts were estimated from reference gene primer amplification. The assay was immunoSEQ multiplex PCR, and TCRdb's table has in-frame clones only and misses some. The V and J calls and the clone size are those of that table, but D and trimming were determined from the DNA. This sample has 20,000 or so clones, with 70% to 90% found just once. This clonotype originated in a human donor in a cohort sampled during active COVID-19. Sequencing input: peripheral blood.

The CDR3 loop reads CASSPRGYEQYF. DNA of the CDR3: TGTGCCAGCAGTCCCAGGGGCTACGAGCAGTACTTC. The chain uses TRBV12-3 or TRBV12-4 and TRBJ2-7; tentative D call: TRBD1 (6 bases). This CDR3 has 12 amino acids. The V end lost 5 bases, the J end lost 3 bases, and 8 bases lay between the germline ends.